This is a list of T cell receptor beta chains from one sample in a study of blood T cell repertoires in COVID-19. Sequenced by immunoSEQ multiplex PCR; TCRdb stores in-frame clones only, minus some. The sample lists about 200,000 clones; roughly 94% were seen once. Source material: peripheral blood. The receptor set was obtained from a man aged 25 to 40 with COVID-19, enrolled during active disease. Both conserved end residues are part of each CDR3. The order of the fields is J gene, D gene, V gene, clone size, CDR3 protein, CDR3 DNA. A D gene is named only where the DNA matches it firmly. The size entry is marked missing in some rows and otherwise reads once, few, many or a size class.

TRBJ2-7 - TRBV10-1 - CASSERLGADEQYF TGCGCCAGCAGTGAACGTCTGGGGGCGGACGAGCAGTACTTC
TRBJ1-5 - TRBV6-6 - CASSYSALYSNQPQHF TGTGCCAGCAGTTACTCAGCACTTTATAGCAATCAGCCCCAGCATTTT
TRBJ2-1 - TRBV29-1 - CSVVGHIGNEQFF TGCAGCGTGGTAGGACATATTGGAAATGAGCAGTTCTTC
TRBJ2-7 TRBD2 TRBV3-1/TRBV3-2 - CASSPRTSGGIYEQYF TGTGCCAGCAGCCCCCGGACTAGCGGGGGGATCTACGAGCAGTACTTC
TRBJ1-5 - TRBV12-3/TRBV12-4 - CASSLEAREPQHF TGTGCCAGCAGTTTGGAGGCTCGGGAGCCCCAGCATTTT
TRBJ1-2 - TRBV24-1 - CATRDGQLDNYGYTF TGTGCCACCAGGGACGGACAGCTGGATAACTATGGCTACACCTTC
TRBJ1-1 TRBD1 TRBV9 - CASSVTQGAMGEAFF TGTGCCAGCAGCGTAACTCAGGGGGCGATGGGTGAAGCTTTCTTT
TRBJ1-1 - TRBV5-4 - CASSLAGANLNTEAFF TGTGCCAGCAGCTTGGCAGGGGCTAACCTGAACACTGAAGCTTTCTTT
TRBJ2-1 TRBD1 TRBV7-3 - CASSYSGTGVNEQFF TGTGCCAGCAGCTACTCCGGGACAGGGGTTAATGAGCAGTTCTTC
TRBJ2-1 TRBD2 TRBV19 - CASRIAGGSDEQFF TGTGCCAGTAGGATAGCGGGGGGGTCGGATGAGCAGTTCTTC
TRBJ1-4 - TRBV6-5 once CASSPIFGDEKLFF TGTGCCAGCAGCCCGATTTTCGGGGATGAAAAACTGTTTTTT
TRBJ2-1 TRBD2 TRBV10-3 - CATFSGTSGGAIDEQFF TGTGCCACCTTCTCGGGGACTAGCGGGGGGGCCATTGATGAGCAGTTCTTC
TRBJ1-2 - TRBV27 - CASSPWSLRTPYGYTF TGTGCCAGCAGTCCCTGGAGCTTGAGAACCCCCTATGGCTACACCTTC
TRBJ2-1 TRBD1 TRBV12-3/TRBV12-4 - CASSLTGDEQFF TGTGCCAGCAGTCTGACAGGGGATGAGCAGTTCTTC
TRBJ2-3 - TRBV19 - CASSGTDGDTQYF TGTGCCAGTAGTGGCACAGATGGGGATACGCAGTATTTT
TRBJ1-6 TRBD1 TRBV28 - CASSRQGNNSPLHF TGTGCCAGCAGTCGACAGGGCAACAATTCACCCCTCCACTTT
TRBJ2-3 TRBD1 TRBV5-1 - CASSRQPPGTGEAQYF TGCGCCAGCAGCCGACAACCACCCGGGACAGGGGAGGCGCAGTATTTT
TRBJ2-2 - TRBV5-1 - CASSLGLDTGELFF TGCGCCAGCAGCTTGGGACTCGACACCGGGGAGCTGTTTTTT
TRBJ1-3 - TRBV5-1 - CASSLEGLAGPGNTIYF TGCGCCAGCAGCTTGGAAGGGCTGGCAGGGCCTGGAAACACCATATATTTT
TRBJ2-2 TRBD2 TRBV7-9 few CASSLAGLAIGELFF TGTGCCAGCAGCTTAGCTGGACTAGCGATCGGGGAGCTGTTTTTT
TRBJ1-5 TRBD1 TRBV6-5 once CASRTGGGQPQHF TGTGCCAGCAGAACAGGGGGCGGTCAGCCCCAGCATTTT
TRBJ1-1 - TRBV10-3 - CATKGAGRRTEAFF TGTGCCACGAAAGGAGCGGGCAGGAGGACTGAAGCTTTCTTT
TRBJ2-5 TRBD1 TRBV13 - CASSFAGTGGLIEIQYF TGTGCCAGCAGCTTCGCAGGGACAGGGGGCCTAATTGAGATCCAGTACTTC
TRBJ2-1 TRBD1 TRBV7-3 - CASSLMGQGSDEQFF TGTGCCAGCAGCTTAATGGGACAGGGTAGCGATGAGCAGTTCTTC
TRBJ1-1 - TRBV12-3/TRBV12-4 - CASQGPTEAFF TGTGCCAGCCAGGGTCCCACTGAAGCTTTCTTT
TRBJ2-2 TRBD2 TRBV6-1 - CASSDSWGGHTGELFF TGTGCCAGCAGTGACAGTTGGGGGGGTCACACCGGGGAGCTGTTTTTT
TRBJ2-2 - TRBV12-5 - CASGLVVGATGELFF TGTGCTAGTGGTTTGGTAGTGGGCGCCACCGGGGAGCTGTTTTTT
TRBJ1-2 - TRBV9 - CASSVAQGQGSYGYTF TGTGCCAGCAGCGTAGCGCAGGGGCAGGGATCCTATGGCTACACCTTC
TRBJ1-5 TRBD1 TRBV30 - CAFGQGVGNQPQHF TGTGCCTTTGGACAGGGCGTAGGAAATCAGCCCCAGCATTTT
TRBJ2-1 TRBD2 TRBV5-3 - CARSSRMRGGYNEQFF TGTGCCAGAAGCTCCCGGATGCGCGGGGGATACAATGAGCAGTTCTTC
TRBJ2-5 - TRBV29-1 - CSVEENRVETQYF TGCAGCGTTGAAGAAAACAGGGTGGAGACCCAGTACTTC
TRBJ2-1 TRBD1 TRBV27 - CASRASGGYNEQFF TGTGCCAGCAGGGCCTCAGGGGGCTACAATGAGCAGTTCTTC
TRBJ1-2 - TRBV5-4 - CASSLGLVGNFNYGYTF TGTGCCAGCAGCTTGGGGCTTGTGGGCAACTTCAACTATGGCTACACCTTC